This section outlines one T cell receptor (beta chain) sequence together with its context. Its antigen is undetermined. These data belong to a study of T-cell memory formation after mild COVID-19. Findings and limits, study-wide: Clones contracting across day 15 to 85 had a balanced CD4/CD8 profile; later expanding clones leaned CD4+. Clones which contracted sat mainly in CM and EM if CD4+, and in EMRA if CD8+. The pre-infection memory compartment contained some responding clones, suggesting cross-reactive memory joined.

Using constant-segment primers, 5'RACE produced TCR alpha and TCR beta cDNA libraries carrying sample barcodes and UMIs. TCRdb itself ran the 5' RACE reads through MiXCR, one entry per CDR3 protein. This sample yields fewer than 350,000 distinct CDR3 sequences, of which roughly 8.2% are seen a single time; around a fifth belongs to the top ten. V gave up 7 bases and J gave up 3 bases; unmatched junction bases: 4. Germline CDR1 is MNHEY and CDR2 is SVGAGI. This CDR3 spans 14 amino acids. This TCR came from a young man who had mild COVID-19 (a few samples of this study predate the infection). Cell type and time point are not known. The specimen was PBMCs or a T cell subset sorted from them (not recorded which). V and J are TRBV6-5 and TRBJ2-2; 8 bases are shared with TRBD2. In DNA, the CDR3 is TGTGCCAGCACCTCTAGCGGGTACACCGGGGAGCTGTTTTTT. Translating gives CASTSSGYTGELFF.